Each of the 10 T cell receptor beta chains below was sequenced from the same sample in a study of cytomegalovirus exposure and HLA in healthy donors. TCRdb keeps only in-frame clones here, not all; method: immunoSEQ multiplex PCR. Here the sample spans some 150,000 clones, approximately 88% being singletons. Sequenced sample: PBMCs. Every receptor here comes from a man between 18 and 35 years old in good health and CMV-seropositive.

V and J are TRBV29-1 and TRBJ1-2; 11 nucleotides align to TRBD1. With V trimmed by 6 bases and J by 4 bases, 10 bases remained unmatched. The CDR3 consists of 15 residues. The germline gives CDR1 SQVTM, CDR2 ANQGSEA. The CDR3 coding sequence is TGCAGCGTCGGGGACAGGGGGGGGGAAGCCTATGGCTACACCTTC. It codes for CSVGDRGGEAYGYTF.

J is TRBJ1-2 and V is TRBV19; D is unclear. Germline loops: CDR1 LNHDA, CDR2 SQIVND (reference sequence). The CDR3 spans 13 residues. The V and J ends lost 2 bases and 4 bases respectively, with 8 bases between them. CDR3 loop: CASSISRSYGYTF. The CDR3 DNA sequence: TGTGCCAGTAGTATATCGAGAAGCTATGGCTACACCTTC.

The genes are TRBV7-9 and TRBJ1-1; D is unclear. CDR1 is SEHNR, CDR2 FQNEAQ, per germline (reference sequence). Trimming took off 1 base at V and 5 bases at J, with 14 bases between the two ends. The CDR3 spans 15 residues. The CDR3 DNA reads as TGTGCCAGCAGCTTAGAGTTAACGAGGAAGACTGAAGCTTTCTTT. Its protein product is CASSLELTRKTEAFF.

This clone has only a few counts. This chain connects TRBV28 to TRBJ2-7; D may be TRBD1 (5 bases). The CDR3 totals 12 residues. From germline, CDR1 is MDHEN and CDR2 SYDVKM. V lost 5 bases, J lost 3 bases, and 8 bases lay in between. This CDR3 reads CASSRTGYEQYF. The CDR3 bases are TGTGCCAGCAGTCGAACAGGCTACGAGCAGTACTTC.

The sample holds one count of this clone. This rearrangement joins TRBV7-2 to TRBJ1-1; 8 bases map to TRBD1. The CDR3 extends over 16 amino acids. Germline V gene lookup returns CDR1 SGHTA and CDR2 FQGNSA. After removal of 1 base from V and 5 bases from J, the junction contained 9 bases not matched to a gene. The CDR3 loop reads CASSLDGVTGETEAFF. Here the CDR3 DNA reads TGTGCCAGCAGCTTAGACGGTGTGACAGGGGAAACTGAAGCTTTCTTT.

This rearrangement joins TRBV4-1 to TRBJ1-3; no firm D call. V lost 4 bases, J lost 0 bases, and 22 bases lay in between. The CDR3 contains 19 residues. The V gene's germline CDR1 is MGHRA and CDR2 YSYEKL. CDR3 in DNA: TGCGCCAGCAGCCGATCTAGGCGGGGATCCCAGAGCTCTGGAAACACCATATATTTT. It is translated as CASSRSRRGSQSSGNTIYF.

This chain uses TRBV19 with TRBJ1-1; D gene ambiguous. Between the trimmed V and J ends, which lost 5 bases and 2 bases, there was a span of 18 bases. The germline CDR1 and CDR2 sequences are LNHDA and SQIVND (reference sequence). The CDR3 has 16 residues. CDR3 protein: CASSYPPGSLNTEAFF. The CDR3, as DNA: TGTGCCAGTAGTTACCCCCCAGGATCCTTAAACACTGAAGCTTTCTTT.

The chain couples TRBV7-3 to TRBJ2-2; 8 positions match TRBD2. The V and J ends lost 5 bases and 4 bases, in that order; junction bases with no gene match: 12. Germline lookup yields CDR1 SGHTA and CDR2 FQGTGA. The CDR3 totals 17 residues. The CDR3 spells CASSPSGRAEGTGELFF. The CDR3 nucleotides read TGTGCCAGCAGCCCTTCCGGGAGGGCTGAGGGCACCGGGGAGCTGTTTTTT.

The chain links TRBV5-1 to TRBJ2-2; 9 bases match TRBD1. This CDR3 has 14 residues. Germline assignment: CDR1 SGHRS and CDR2 YFSETQ. Germline trimming cut 5 bases from V and 6 bases from J; bases unmatched to any gene: 5. The chain's CDR3 is CASRLGQGAGELFF. The CDR3, as DNA: TGCGCCAGCAGACTGGGACAGGGAGCCGGGGAGCTGTTTTTT.

J is TRBJ2-2 and V is TRBV28; a weak D match, TRBD2 (6 bases). Germline CDR1 reads MDHEN; CDR2 reads SYDVKM. The CDR3 has 14 residues. Between the trimmed V and J ends, which lost 5 bases and 1 base, there was a span of 8 bases. The CDR3, as DNA: TGTGCCAGCAGTCCTAGCGTGAACACCGGGGAGCTGTTTTTT. This translates into CASSPSVNTGELFF.